This is a list of T cell receptor beta chains from one sample in a study of blood T cells in healthy people across ages. A single record per CDR3 protein comes from TCRdb applying MiXCR to the 5' RACE reads. Of some 640,000 distinct CDR3 sequences listed, approximately 50% are singletons. Input material: blood. These receptor sequences come from a woman aged 55-70 years in good health. Both conserved end residues are part of each CDR3. A D gene is named only where the DNA matches it firmly. Some rows have no size entry. The others give once, few or many, or a class for an expanded clone.

.	TRBJ2-5	TRBV3-1	.	CASSQDEVRLSKETQYF	TGTGCCAGCAGCCAAGATGAAGTTAGACTATCTAAAGAGACCCAGTACTTC
TRBD1	TRBJ1-2	TRBV20-1	.	CSASLPDRGDYGYTF	TGCAGTGCTAGTCTCCCGGACAGGGGTGACTATGGCTACACCTTC
.	TRBJ1-1	TRBV2	.	CASSGFHRAEAFF	TGTGCCAGCAGTGGATTCCACAGGGCTGAAGCTTTCTTT
TRBD2	TRBJ2-7	TRBV4-1	few	CASREERDPHYEQYF	TGCGCCAGCCGGGAGGAGCGGGACCCCCACTACGAGCAGTACTTC
.	TRBJ2-2	TRBV6-2/TRBV6-3	.	CASTNWGRWKANTGELFF	TGTGCCAGCACCAATTGGGGTCGGTGGAAGGCGAACACCGGGGAGCTGTTTTTT
.	TRBJ1-4	TRBV7-8	.	CASSHVLSGSGEKLFF	TGTGCCAGCAGCCACGTACTGTCGGGATCGGGTGAAAAACTGTTTTTT
TRBD2	TRBJ2-3	TRBV20-1	few	CSERGRLAGFGDTQYF	TGCAGTGAAAGAGGTCGGCTAGCGGGGTTCGGAGATACGCAGTATTTT
.	TRBJ1-5	TRBV10-3	.	CATRWRLDLGNQPQHF	TGTGCCACCCGCTGGCGTTTAGATTTAGGCAATCAGCCCCAGCATTTT
TRBD2	TRBJ2-1	TRBV7-2	.	CACSPGLAGGGKFF	TGTGCCTGCAGCCCAGGACTAGCGGGAGGTGGAAAGTTCTTC
TRBD2	TRBJ2-5	TRBV29-1	many	CSVGGGSETQYF	TGCAGCGTTGGTGGCGGGAGTGAGACCCAGTACTTC
.	TRBJ2-7	TRBV11-2	.	CASSYPGASYEQYF	TGTGCCAGCAGCTACCCCGGGGCCTCCTACGAGCAGTACTTC
.	TRBJ2-7	TRBV6-1	.	CTSSATGPLYEQYF	TGTACCAGCAGTGCCACGGGCCCTCTCTACGAGCAGTACTTC
TRBD1	TRBJ1-2	TRBV24-1	.	CATSDWGQNYGYTF	TGTGCCACCAGTGATTGGGGACAGAACTATGGCTACACCTTC
TRBD2	TRBJ2-3	TRBV2	few	CASTPTSGGTDTQYF	TGTGCCAGCACACCCACTAGCGGGGGGACAGATACGCAGTATTTT
.	TRBJ1-6	TRBV10-3	.	CAISESADNSPLHF	TGTGCCATCAGTGAGTCGGCGGATAATTCACCCCTCCACTTT
.	TRBJ1-5	TRBV7-2	.	CASSLRQGNQPQHF	TGTGCCAGCAGCTTACGTCAGGGCAATCAGCCCCAGCATTTT
.	TRBJ1-2	TRBV20-1	.	CSARSPGAVTNYGYTF	TGCAGTGCTAGATCACCCGGGGCAGTTACTAACTATGGCTACACCTTC
.	TRBJ2-1	TRBV9	few	CASSPRYNEQFF	TGTGCCAGCAGCCCACGCTACAATGAGCAGTTCTTC
TRBD1	TRBJ1-4	TRBV7-2	.	CASRPTGGGEKLFF	TGTGCCTCACGACCGACAGGGGGGGGTGAAAAACTGTTTTTT
.	TRBJ2-7	TRBV5-1	.	CASSQQGISYEQYF	TGCGCCAGCAGCCAGCAGGGGATCTCCTACGAGCAGTACTTC
.	TRBJ2-1	TRBV19	.	CASRGIGAGEQFF	TGTGCCAGTAGGGGAATAGGGGCCGGTGAGCAGTTCTTC
TRBD2	TRBJ2-5	TRBV20-1	.	CSVPPLAGRETQYF	TGCAGTGTTCCCCCCCTAGCGGGGAGGGAGACCCAGTACTTC
TRBD1	TRBJ1-2	TRBV2	few	CASTGTGRGGDGYTF	TGTGCCAGCACCGGGACAGGGCGGGGTGGCGATGGCTACACCTTC
TRBD2	TRBJ2-1	TRBV12-3/TRBV12-4	.	CASEAGGPFSEQFF	TGTGCCAGCGAAGCGGGAGGGCCGTTTTCTGAGCAGTTCTTC
TRBD1	TRBJ1-1	TRBV7-6	.	CASSLAWGTGRNTEAFF	TGTGCCAGCAGCTTAGCCTGGGGGACAGGGCGAAACACTGAAGCTTTCTTT
.	TRBJ2-7	TRBV6-5	.	CASSYAPALYEQYF	TGTGCCAGCAGTTACGCCCCCGCCCTCTACGAGCAGTACTTC
.	TRBJ2-5	TRBV24-1	.	CATGQGGETQYF	TGTGCCACCGGGCAGGGAGGAGAGACCCAGTACTTC
.	TRBJ2-5	TRBV4-2	few	CASMAGNEGETQYF	TGTGCCAGCATGGCAGGGAATGAAGGAGAGACCCAGTACTTC
TRBD2	TRBJ2-1	TRBV7-2	.	CASSLERDNEQFF	TGTGCCAGCAGCTTAGAGCGGGATAATGAGCAGTTCTTC
TRBD2	TRBJ2-1	TRBV28	.	CATTPSGSSYNEQFF	TGTGCCACCACCCCTAGCGGGAGCTCCTACAATGAGCAGTTCTTC
TRBD1	TRBJ2-7	TRBV12-3/TRBV12-4	.	CASSWVTGGAPYEQYF	TGTGCCAGCAGCTGGGTTACAGGGGGAGCTCCCTACGAGCAGTACTTC
TRBD2	TRBJ2-7	TRBV20-1	few	CSAEGLETSYEQYF	TGCAGTGCCGAGGGACTAGAGACCTCCTACGAGCAGTACTTC
TRBD2	TRBJ2-4	TRBV4-3	.	CASSQALAGRVRDIQYF	TGCGCCAGCAGCCAAGCGCTAGCGGGAAGGGTCCGAGACATTCAGTACTTC
.	TRBJ2-5	TRBV5-1	.	CASNSGDPLISEQYF	TGCGCCAGCAATTCGGGAGATCCCCTAATCAGTGAGCAGTACTTC
.	TRBJ1-1	TRBV20-1	.	CSASGQRMNTEAFF	TGCAGTGCTAGCGGACAGCGCATGAACACTGAAGCTTTCTTT
TRBD2	TRBJ2-3	TRBV2	few	CASSSLAATDTQYF	TGTGCCAGCAGTTCCCTAGCGGCTACAGATACGCAGTATTTT
.	TRBJ2-7	TRBV2	.	CASGREYEQYF	TGTGCCAGCGGCAGGGAATACGAGCAGTACTTC
.	TRBJ2-7	TRBV7-8	few	CASSLWARGPEQYF	TGTGCCAGCAGCCTATGGGCCCGGGGCCCCGAGCAGTACTTC
TRBD1	TRBJ2-2	TRBV7-2	.	CASSLLRTGDTGELFF	TGTGCCAGCAGCTTATTAAGGACAGGGGACACCGGGGAGCTGTTTTTT
.	TRBJ2-5	TRBV27	.	CASRGRGYTVEQYF	TGTGCCAGCAGGGGACGGGGCTATACGGTTGAGCAGTACTTC
.	TRBJ2-7	TRBV4-1	.	CASSREDTAYEQYF	TGCGCCAGCAGCCGGGAAGACACTGCCTACGAGCAGTACTTC
TRBD1	TRBJ2-5	TRBV7-3	many	CASSRGQGETQYF	TGTGCCAGCAGCCGGGGACAGGGAGAGACCCAGTACTTC